This TCR beta chain emerged from a study of cytomegalovirus exposure and HLA in healthy donors (dated by TCRdb to about 2017). Describing the broader study: An earlier analysis of approximately 600 of the donors reported 250 to 300 Gb of sequence data and 100 million to 140 million unique TCR beta sequences from 150 million to 200 million T cells. An early release that covered roughly 600 HLA-typed donors contained around 330 gigabases of sequencing data and 75 million to 100 million unique TCR sequences. Of the 300 to 500 genotyped donors, approximately 81% were placed in the genetic ancestry cluster associated with self-reported Caucasian donors. The aim of the study was to test whether cataloging public T cell receptors could identify signatures of past pathogen exposure. Using immunosequencing, the study profiled T cell repertoires from 500 to 800 subjects and related those repertoires to cytomegalovirus serostatus. Along with the roughly 670-subject first cohort, a separate validation cohort of over 90 different subjects was used. High-throughput TCR immunosequencing, statistical association of individual TCRs with disease status, and machine learning were combined to predict cytomegalovirus infection status. To study patterns of TCR occurrence, a later analysis re-analyzed previously published TCR beta repertoires from several hundred donors and added high-resolution HLA genotyping. Rather than using new phenotypic data, the later analysis identified candidate immune exposures from TCR beta sequences and from how often those sequences occurred across donors. To decide whether each TCR beta V gene segment behaved as functional or pseudogenic, an earlier analysis of fewer than 750 of the donors relied on high-throughput TCR beta sequencing. Donor age, sex, ethnicity and CMV serostatus were collected together with the repertoire data. A later genetic analysis took genome-wide SNP genotypes for 398 of the 666 donors and used that subset as a discovery cohort. All discovery cohort repertoires had been generated on a single sequencing platform. Class I and class II HLA loci were covered by the typing at four-digit resolution. The number of typed donors differed by locus: about 620-640 for A, B, C, DRB1 and DQB1; approximately 520 for DQA1; some 590 for DPA1; and around 470 for DPB1. About five DR-DQ haplotypes were handled as single units for association and clustering because linkage in the cohort was strong. Among roughly 400 genotyped donors of the cohort, an average of about 240,000 unique TCR beta nucleotide sequences was sequenced per donor, of which roughly 17% were non-productive. Summary of the overall study and its limitations: A cluster of highly shared sequence variants was judged likely to represent a technical artifact of the sequencing pipeline. According to a later analysis, TCR association rates differed among HLA loci, with DRB1 alleles showing the most associated TCRs and HLA-C alleles showing the fewest. According to a later analysis, parvovirus B19, influenza, CMV and Epstein-Barr virus appeared linked to several top co-occurrence clusters. Linkage disequilibrium might explain the correlated functional status among segregating V segments, but an unknown experimental factor could not be ruled out. A further reported finding was that TCR beta sequences accurately predicted the HLA-A and HLA-B alleles for most subjects in the first cohort. CMV serostatus was the only immune exposure information available for the cohort. In an earlier analysis of roughly 500 of the donors, most TCR beta V segments appeared in productive rearrangements about 90% or about 30% of the time, broadly matching IMGT annotations. According to the authors, the approach could potentially be generalized to other disease states and immunological phenotypes. Because HLA typing was missing for some donors at each locus, association tests included only the typed subset. Only TCR beta chains were sequenced in this cohort, and the absence of alpha or paired-chain data limited detectable features. Over 15 rarely observed V segments, including chromosome 9 orphons, were excluded from the earlier analysis of several hundred of the donors because counts were too low. In a later analysis, 16,951 TCR beta sequences were associated with specific HLA alleles at a false discovery rate of 0.05. In a later analysis, most CMV-associated TCR beta chains were found to appear HLA-restricted, with HLA associations seemingly driven largely by CMV exposure. An association between a missense DCLRE1C variant and V-gene and J-gene trimming of TCR beta chains was found in a later genetic analysis and replicated in an independent cohort. According to a later genetic analysis, donors in an Asian-associated ancestry cluster had fewer N-insertions in productive TCRs than the approximately 630-donor mean. The study gave a list of 150 to 200 TCR beta chains associated with cytomegalovirus. The classifier was reported to diagnose cytomegalovirus status with high specificity and sensitivity in both the original and validation cohorts. Most TCR sequences were seen in very few donors, while some public TCRs were found in many individuals. Compared with equally common non-associated chains, HLA-associated TCR beta chains in a later analysis were more clonally expanded and had lower generation probabilities. Strong co-occurrence of HLA alleles, especially DR and DQ, made assigning TCR associations to individual alleles difficult. Sequencing depth was assumed to be roughly uniform across donors in the presence/absence analyses, though that assumption may not hold. In vitro tests confirmed that a few of the cytomegalovirus-associated TCR beta chains recognize cytomegalovirus antigens. Some IMGT-functional V segments, including TRBV6-2 and TRBV6-3, could not be distinguished by the 87-base-pair reads and were therefore excluded.

The library was produced with the immunoSEQ multiplex PCR assay. For the multiplex PCR, a mixture combining 60 forward primers for TCR Vbeta segments and 13 reverse primers for TCR Jbeta segments was used. The CDR3 region of rearranged TCR beta genes was amplified from genomic DNA by a multiplex PCR assay. The amplified TCR beta libraries were sequenced on the Illumina HiSeq System as 87-base-pair reads. The paper's processing steps were these. A later analysis tallied about 77 million unique TCR beta chains across the 666 repertoires, and some 12 million of those chains were shared by two or more donors. To remove PCR and sequencing errors, raw reads were error-corrected and collapsed into unique sequences using a nearest-neighbor algorithm that merged closely related sequences. To assign V, D and J gene segments, CDR3 sequences were aligned to IMGT reference sequences. Each retained sequence needed at least a six-nucleotide match to both a V gene segment and a J gene segment. A rearrangement counted as productive if the CDR3 had no stop codons and remained in frame with V and J, and every other rearrangement counted as non-productive. Following IMGT convention, CDR3 was defined as the stretch from the second conserved V-encoded cysteine up to the conserved J-encoded phenylalanine. In an earlier analysis of more than 550 of the donors, sequences lacking an unambiguous match to a single V gene segment were excluded. An earlier analysis of approximately 590 of the donors called V segments functional above 56.7% productive rearrangements and segregating when the between-donor standard deviation exceeded 5%. A statistical classification framework was developed to diagnose cytomegalovirus status using the catalog of TCR beta chain sequences. In a later analysis, V and J genes were assigned by comparing TCR nucleotide sequences against IMGT/GENE-DB human TR gene sequences. The TCRdist pipeline was used in a later analysis to assign CDR3 sequences and most-parsimonious VDJ recombination scenarios. A later analysis defined each TCR beta chain by its CDR3 amino acid sequence plus V-gene family, and excluded reads lacking a unique V-gene family. As a way to deal with suspected cross-contamination and a sequencing artifact, a later analysis dropped approximately 570 nucleotide sequences that were highly shared and had low generation probability. In a later analysis, a clonal expansion index was calculated for each public chain from normalized within-repertoire ranks of inferred template counts. A later analysis computed generation probabilities with a VDJ recombination model fitted to out-of-frame rearrangements, and checked the results against IGoR. In a later analysis, hypergeometric tests were used to score TCR-TCR, TCR-HLA and TCR-CMV co-occurrence, with a repertoire-size bias correction applied to TCR pairs. To estimate false discovery rates, a later analysis permuted the HLA or CMV assignments 20 times. In a later analysis, co-occurring TCRs were grouped using DBSCAN, with TCRdist sequence similarity added in when clustering inside HLA-allele-positive subsets. Repertoires with fewer than 30,000 or more than 120,000 public chains, plus five repertoires with anomalous nucleotide sharing, were excluded from co-occurrence clustering. TCRdb's version of the immuneACCESS table is confined to in-frame rearrangements and falls short of the full clone set. An unresolved V gene accounts for under half of the shortfall where checked; the remainder is of unknown origin. V and J calls and clone size follow that table, whereas D and trimming were derived from the DNA. This sample is represented by 100,000 to 150,000 clones; 78% of them were singletons. Of the sample, 1.3% to 1.5% is held by the ten largest clones.

Note on this clone: What this receptor recognizes is not known. The record has no base qualities; no much larger clone is one base away.

From its cysteine to its phenylalanine, the CDR3 spans 15 amino acids. Only the CDR3 DNA is retained, 45 bases long and in frame from the first base. The germline V gene (reference sequence) provides CDR1 LNHDA and CDR2 SQIVND. The germline ends are 20 bases apart after V is trimmed by 9 bases and J by 2 bases. The cohort consisted of hundreds of healthy bone marrow donors. Cohort members were all nominally healthy when sampled, although unrecorded immune exposures were likely present. The donor was CMV seronegative and was included in the group of 352 seronegative cohort members. Each donor provided a peripheral blood sample, and peripheral blood mononuclear cells were used for TCR beta sequencing. Genomic DNA was extracted from the blood cell samples with the Qiagen DNeasy Blood Extraction Kit.

The chain joins TRBV19 to TRBJ2-7; possibly the D gene is TRBD2, per 5 matching bases. This sequence was found in a female donor in good health and CMV-seronegative. Sequenced: PBMCs. The CDR3 protein is CASNEESGKAYEQYF. The nucleotide sequence reads TGTGCCAGCAACGAAGAGTCGGGAAAGGCCTACGAGCAGTACTTC.